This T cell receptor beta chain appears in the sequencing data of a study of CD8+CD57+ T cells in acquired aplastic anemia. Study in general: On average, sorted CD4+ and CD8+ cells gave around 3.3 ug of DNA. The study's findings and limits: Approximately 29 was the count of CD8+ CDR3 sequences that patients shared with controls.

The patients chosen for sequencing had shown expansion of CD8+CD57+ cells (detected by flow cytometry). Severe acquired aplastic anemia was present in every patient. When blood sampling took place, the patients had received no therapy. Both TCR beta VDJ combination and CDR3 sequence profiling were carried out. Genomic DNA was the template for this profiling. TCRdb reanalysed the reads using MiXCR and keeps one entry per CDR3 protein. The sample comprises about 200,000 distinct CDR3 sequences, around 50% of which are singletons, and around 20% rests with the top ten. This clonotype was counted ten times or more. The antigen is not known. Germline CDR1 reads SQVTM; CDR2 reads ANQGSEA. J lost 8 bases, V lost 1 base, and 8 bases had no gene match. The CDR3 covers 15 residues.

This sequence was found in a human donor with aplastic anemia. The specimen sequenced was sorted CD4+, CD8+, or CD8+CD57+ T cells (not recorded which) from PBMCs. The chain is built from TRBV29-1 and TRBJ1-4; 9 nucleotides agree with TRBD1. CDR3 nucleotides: TGCAGCGTTGAAGGAGCAGGACAGGGGTCAGAAAAACTGTTTTTT. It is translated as CSVEGAGQGSEKLFF.